This TCR beta chain was found in a study of blood T cell repertoires in COVID-19. About the research overall: PBMCs, B-cell-depleted T cells, or T cells were the source of the cDNA or gDNA that made up the material.

Generated by immunoSEQ multiplex PCR, the TCRdb table keeps only in-frame clones and is missing some. Among approximately 210,000 clones listed, around 81% were seen once. V lost 4 bases and J 2 bases, leaving 15 bases between the germline ends. The CDR3 loop spans 15 amino acids. The germline CDR1 and CDR2 sequences are SGHRS and YFSETQ. The V and J genes are TRBV5-1 and TRBJ1-1; maybe TRBD1 (6 bases). The receptor was isolated from a man in his 60s with COVID-19, enrolled during active disease. Sequences were obtained from peripheral blood. The CDR3 DNA reads TGCGCCAGCAGCCCTGGAGCCAGGGGAAACACTGAAGCTTTCTTT. As protein: CASSPGARGNTEAFF.